A selection of T cell receptor beta chains follows, all from one sample in a study of blood T cell repertoires in COVID-19. The method was immunoSEQ multiplex PCR; TCRdb's version includes in-frame clones alone and lacks a portion of them. The sample has about 270,000 clones, approximately 90% seen once. Sequenced material: PBMCs or T cells enriched from blood (not recorded which). Receptor source: a woman in her 30s with acute COVID-19. Each CDR3 is given with its conserved first and last residue. Fields, in order: J gene, clone size, D gene, V gene, CDR3 DNA, CDR3 protein. D genes are given only for firm matches. Clone size is given for some rows only: seen once, a few or many times, or a class if the clone is expanded.

TRBJ2-1 - TRBD2 TRBV3-1/TRBV3-2 TGTGCCAGCAGCCAAGAAGGGACTAGCGGGCCTAGGGGGGATGAGCAGTTCTTC CASSQEGTSGPRGDEQFF
TRBJ2-7 - - TRBV21-1 TGTGCCAGCAGCACCCGGTCGGGACGGACAGGCGCCTACGAGCAGTACTTC CASSTRSGRTGAYEQYF
TRBJ1-1 - TRBD1 TRBV28 TGTGCCAGCAGTTTAGACAGGGCTGAAGCTTTCTTT CASSLDRAEAFF
TRBJ2-7 - TRBD1 TRBV7-6 TGTGCCAGCAGCTTAAGACAGGGAAGATACGAGCAGTACTTC CASSLRQGRYEQYF
TRBJ2-1 - - TRBV24-1 TGTGCCACCAGTGAGCCCCGGGACATCTACAATGAGCAGTTCTTC CATSEPRDIYNEQFF
TRBJ2-3 - TRBD1 TRBV6-6 TGTGCCAGCAGTCGGGACAGGGCCCTACCTACTAGCACAGATACGCAGTATTTT CASSRDRALPTSTDTQYF
TRBJ2-1 - TRBD2 TRBV11-1 TGTGCCAGCAGCTTAAGATCGGCGGGAGCACTCAATGAGCAGTTCTTC CASSLRSAGALNEQFF
TRBJ2-7 - - TRBV5-6 TGTGCCAGCACCCCCGGGACTGCCTACGAGCAGTACTTC CASTPGTAYEQYF
TRBJ1-1 - - TRBV12-3/TRBV12-4 TGTGCCAGCACCGGGGAGGGGGACGGGAAAGCTTTCTTT CASTGEGDGKAFF
TRBJ1-1 - TRBD1 TRBV10-1 TGCGCCAGCAGTGAGTCTTTTGTGGCAGGGGGAGTAAACACTGAAGCTTTCTTT CASSESFVAGGVNTEAFF
TRBJ2-7 many TRBD1 TRBV2 TGTGCCAGCAGTGTTGGACAGGGGTACGAGCAGTACTTC CASSVGQGYEQYF
TRBJ2-5 - TRBD2 TRBV19 TGTGCCAGTAGTTCTGGACTAGCGGGGACCCAGTACTTC CASSSGLAGTQYF
TRBJ2-7 - TRBD1 TRBV2 TGTGCCAGCAGTCAAGGACAGGGTTCCTACGAGCAGTACTTC CASSQGQGSYEQYF
TRBJ2-7 - TRBD1 TRBV19 TGTGCCAGTATGGGACAGGGTTCCTACGAGCAGTACTTC CASMGQGSYEQYF
TRBJ1-2 - TRBD1 TRBV5-5 TGTGCCAGCAGCTCTGGACAGGGGTATGGCTACACCTTC CASSSGQGYGYTF
TRBJ2-7 - - TRBV7-9 TGTGCCAGCAGCTTAGTCCGAGACGGAGACTACGAGCAGTACTTC CASSLVRDGDYEQYF
TRBJ2-5 - - TRBV28 TGTGCCAGCAGTCCGCCAGGGTACGAGACCCAGTACTTC CASSPPGYETQYF
TRBJ1-2 - TRBD1 TRBV27 TGTGCCAGCAGTTTACAGGGGGAGGGCTACACCTTC CASSLQGEGYTF
TRBJ1-1 - - TRBV9 TGTGCCAGCAGCGCCCAGACAGCTCCGAACACTGAAGCTTTCTTT CASSAQTAPNTEAFF
TRBJ2-3 - - TRBV7-8 TGTGCCAGCAGCCCAGACTGGATCACAGATACGCAGTATTTT CASSPDWITDTQYF
TRBJ1-5 - TRBD1 TRBV5-4 TGTGCCAGGTTGGGGACAGGAGGACTCCAGCCCCAGCATTTT CARLGTGGLQPQHF
TRBJ2-7 - - TRBV6-2/TRBV6-3 TGTGCCAGCAGTTACGAAGCGTTGGCAGGGGCCTCCTACGAGCAGTACTTC CASSYEALAGASYEQYF
TRBJ2-1 - TRBD2 TRBV24-1 TGTGCCACCAGTAAACTAGCGGGAGGGCCTAATGAGCAGTTCTTC CATSKLAGGPNEQFF
TRBJ1-1 once - TRBV3-1/TRBV3-2 TGTGCCAGCAGCCAAGAAGGCAGGGGAAGGGCCTTCTTT CASSQEGRGRAFF
TRBJ1-6 - TRBD1 TRBV5-6 TGTGCCAGCAGCTTAGGGACAGGGGATTCACCCCTCCACTTT CASSLGTGDSPLHF
TRBJ1-1 - - TRBV5-1 TGCGCCAGCAGCAACGACAGGACACCTCCTGAAGCTTTCTTT CASSNDRTPPEAFF
TRBJ1-5 - - TRBV29-1 TGCAGCGTTGTCCAGGGGCCGGATCAGCCCCAGCATTTT CSVVQGPDQPQHF
TRBJ2-1 once TRBD2 TRBV14 TGTGCCAGCAGCCCGACTATAGGGACTAGCGCAAGGAATGAGCAGTTCTTC CASSPTIGTSARNEQFF
TRBJ1-1 few TRBD1 TRBV28 TGTGCCAGCAGAACTACAGGGGGAACTGAAGCTTTCTTT CASRTTGGTEAFF
TRBJ2-1 - TRBD1 TRBV29-1 TGCAGCGTTGATGGGGGACAGGGGGCAACCCAGTTCTTC CSVDGGQGATQFF
TRBJ1-5 - - TRBV9 TGTGCCAGCAGCGCTGAGGAGTTGCAGCCCCAGCATTTT CASSAEELQPQHF
TRBJ2-7 - TRBD2 TRBV2 TGTGCCAGCGTAGGGACTAGCGAATCCTACGAGCAGTACTTC CASVGTSESYEQYF
TRBJ2-6 - TRBD1 TRBV2 TGTGCCAGCAGGACAACAGGGGTCTCTGGGGCCAACGTCCTGACTTTC CASRTTGVSGANVLTF
TRBJ2-3 - - TRBV10-1 TGCGCCAGTCTCGGAACTGGAGGGGAGCTTTATTTT CASLGTGGELYF
TRBJ2-7 - TRBD1 TRBV6-2/TRBV6-3 TGTGCCAGCAGTACCGGGGGACAGGGCTACGAGCAGTACTTC CASSTGGQGYEQYF
TRBJ1-6 - TRBD1 TRBV30 TGTGCCTGGAGTGTGGGGGGACAGACAGATAATATCTCACCCCTCCACTTT CAWSVGGQTDNISPLHF
TRBJ2-2 - TRBD2 TRBV24-1 TGTGCCACCAGTGCTACGGGAGGGCACACCGGGGAGCTGTTTTTT CATSATGGHTGELFF
TRBJ2-1 - - TRBV9 TGTGCCAGCAGCGTAGTACCGGGAGACTACAATGAGCAGTTCTTC CASSVVPGDYNEQFF
TRBJ1-6 - TRBD1 TRBV19 TGTGCCAGTAGTATTGGAGGTTCTGGGACAGATTTTAATTCACCCCTCCACTTT CASSIGGSGTDFNSPLHF
TRBJ2-7 - - TRBV18 TGTGCCAGCTCAAGCCAGGGCGCCTACGAGCAGTACTTC CASSSQGAYEQYF
TRBJ2-1 - TRBD2 TRBV11-3 TGTGCCAGCAGCCCCGAGGGTAGCGGGAGTAAGTTCTTC CASSPEGSGSKFF
TRBJ2-5 once TRBD1 TRBV18 TGTGCCAGCTCAACACAGGGGAACCCCAGTAGCCAAGAGACCCAGTACTTC CASSTQGNPSSQETQYF
TRBJ2-3 - TRBD2 TRBV18 TGTGCCAGCTCAGGACTAGCTGACACAGATACGCAGTATTTT CASSGLADTDTQYF
TRBJ2-6 - TRBD1 TRBV5-1 TGCGCCAGCAGCTTCGGGGACAGGGCGATCTCTGGGGCCAACGTCCTGACTTTC CASSFGDRAISGANVLTF
TRBJ1-1 - - TRBV28 TGTGCCAGCAGTTCTCTACAGATTGAAGCTTTCTTT CASSSLQIEAFF
TRBJ2-1 few - TRBV5-1 TGCGCCAGCAGCATGGGGCCTGGTAATGAGCAGTTCTTC CASSMGPGNEQFF